The clone carrying this TCR beta chain was observed a single time. The target antigen is unknown. Primers used in a second PCR of about 6 to 11 cycles were a sample-barcoded 5' primer and a J-beta primer mix. Via MiXCR, TCRdb re-called the 5' RACE reads, giving one row per CDR3 protein. The sample has 1.5 million to 2 million distinct CDR3 sequences; about two fifths are singletons. This CDR3 region has 14 residues. Germline lookup yields CDR1 MNHNY and CDR2 SVGAGI (reference sequence). The V end lost 7 bases, the J end lost 2 bases, and 14 bases lay between the germline ends. The data were obtained in a study of blood T cells in healthy people across ages. Study-level results: The recorded TCR beta diversity per million T cells decreased in a roughly linear manner with age. The study found TCR beta diversity correlated strongly with naive T cell percentage. Since the PBMCs were unsorted, naive and antigen-experienced cells could not be conclusively compared. Those diversity estimates obtained from one million T cells were thought to be underestimates.

The gene calls are TRBV6-6 and TRBJ1-2; D remains unclear. Sequencing was performed on blood. The receptor was derived from a human donor in good health. The CDR3: CASTKGRANYGYTF. CDR3 in DNA: TGTGCCAGCACGAAGGGAAGAGCAAACTATGGCTACACCTTC.